Listed here is a single T cell receptor beta chain. CDR1 is MNHEY, CDR2 SVGAGI, per germline. Germline trimming cut 2 bases from V and 6 bases from J; bases unmatched to any gene: 2. The CDR3 runs to 13 residues. This sample was taken from a study of human T cells and chemical hapten exposure. Time point given: pre-sensitization, week 0. Treatment of the sample: therapeutic diphenylcyclopropenone sensitization with weekly scalp DPC. Prior to application of each patch test, blood was drawn. Every donor had alopecia and was 18 to 70 years old; all were suitable for DPC. From the RACE reads, TCRdb called clonotypes with MiXCR, one entry per CDR3 protein. The table has 80,000 to 100,000 distinct CDR3 sequences, 10% to 11% seen once.

The rearrangement joins TRBV6-5 to TRBJ2-7; 9 nucleotides match TRBD1. This specimen was whole blood, taken in connection with sensitization to the hapten diphenylcyclopropenone (DPC). This TCR came from a woman aged 60-75 years with alopecia areata. Some clones in this sample may be carry-over from other donors' samples. The CDR3 DNA reads TGTGCCAGCAGTTACAGGGGACAGGGCGAGCAGTACTTC. This translates into CASSYRGQGEQYF.